This entry lists 7 T cell receptor beta chains sequenced from one sample in a study of T cell changes during pregnancy in multiple sclerosis. Clones were read by immunoSEQ multiplex PCR, and TCRdb kept only the in-frame ones, dropping some. The repertoire holds more than 85,000 clones, with approximately 95% as singletons. The material sequenced was peripheral blood, taken after pregnancy. These receptors were taken from a female donor in good health, enrolled as a control in a pregnancy study.

The chain couples TRBV6-6 to TRBJ2-2; 8 bases match TRBD2. The CDR3 runs to 16 residues. V lost 0 bases, J lost 5 bases, and 5 bases stayed unmatched. Germline V gives CDR1 MNHNY, CDR2 SVGAGI (reference sequence). DNA of the CDR3: TGTGCCAGCAGTTACTCGAGCGGGAGAGGAACCGGGGAGCTGTTTTTT. Translated: CASSYSSGRGTGELFF.

The chain employs TRBV4-1 and TRBJ1-5, with TRBD1 as a possible D gene (5 bases). This CDR3 comprises 14 residues. Looked up from germline, CDR1 is MGHRA and CDR2 is YSYEKL. The V and J ends lost 0 bases and 9 bases respectively, with 12 bases between them. The chain's CDR3 is CASSQDLSTGPQHF. The CDR3 region has the DNA TGCGCCAGCAGCCAAGATCTGTCCACAGGGCCCCAGCATTTT.

V is TRBV7-2 and J is TRBJ1-3; D not certain. V gave up 0 bases and J gave up 0 bases, with 9 bases separating them. The CDR3 runs to 16 residues. Germline V CDR1 and CDR2: SGHTA, FQGNSA. The CDR3: CASSLASDSSGNTIYF. CDR3 nucleotides: TGTGCCAGCAGCTTAGCCAGCGATAGCTCTGGAAACACCATATATTTT.

This chain links TRBV4-2 with TRBJ2-5, with a tentative D call TRBD2 (5 bases). V was pared by 1 base and J by 0 bases, with 12 bases between. Germline loops: CDR1 LGHNA, CDR2 YNFKEQ. The CDR3 spans 16 residues. In DNA form, the CDR3 reads TGTGCCAGCAGCCAAGGGTCAGCGGCCTACCAAGAGACCCAGTACTTC. Translating it yields CASSQGSAAYQETQYF.

The chain combines TRBV4-1 with TRBJ2-3; 9 nucleotides line up with TRBD2. With V trimmed by 3 bases and J by 8 bases, 9 bases remained unmatched. The CDR3 contains 15 residues. Looked up from germline, CDR1 is MGHRA and CDR2 is YSYEKL. The CDR3, as DNA: TGCGCCAGCAGCCACGGGCGGGAGGGCCTTATTACGCAGTATTTT. It yields the protein CASSHGREGLITQYF.

This rearrangement joins TRBV7-8 to TRBJ1-5; D may be TRBD1 (5 bases). Trimming cost V 5 bases and J 0 bases, with 14 bases left between them. This CDR3 is 16 amino acids long. Germline V gives CDR1 SGHVS, CDR2 FQNEAQ. The CDR3, as DNA: TGTGCCAGCAGCCAACGGACAAGCTTTAGCAATCAGCCCCAGCATTTT. Its protein is CASSQRTSFSNQPQHF.

The chain employs TRBV5-8 and TRBJ1-4, with 8 bases identical to TRBD1. CDR1 is SGHTS and CDR2 is YDEGEE in the germline V gene. V lost 4 bases to trimming and J lost 8 bases; unmatched junction nucleotides: 7. The CDR3 consists of 14 residues. DNA for the CDR3: TGTGCCAGCAGCCCAGGGACAGGCCGGGAAAAACTGTTTTTT. It encodes CASSPGTGREKLFF.